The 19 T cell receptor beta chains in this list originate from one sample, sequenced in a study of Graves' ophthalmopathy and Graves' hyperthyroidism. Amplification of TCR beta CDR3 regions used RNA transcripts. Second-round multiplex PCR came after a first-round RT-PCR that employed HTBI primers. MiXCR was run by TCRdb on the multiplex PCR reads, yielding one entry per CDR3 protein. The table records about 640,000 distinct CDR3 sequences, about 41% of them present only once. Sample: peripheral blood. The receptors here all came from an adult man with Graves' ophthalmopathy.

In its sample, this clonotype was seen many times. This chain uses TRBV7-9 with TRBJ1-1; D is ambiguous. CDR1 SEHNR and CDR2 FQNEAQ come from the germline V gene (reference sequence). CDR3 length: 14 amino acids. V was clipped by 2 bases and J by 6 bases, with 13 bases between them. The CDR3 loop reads CASSLPARRAEAFF. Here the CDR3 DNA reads TGTGCCAGCAGCTTACCCGCCCGGCGGGCTGAAGCTTTCTTT.

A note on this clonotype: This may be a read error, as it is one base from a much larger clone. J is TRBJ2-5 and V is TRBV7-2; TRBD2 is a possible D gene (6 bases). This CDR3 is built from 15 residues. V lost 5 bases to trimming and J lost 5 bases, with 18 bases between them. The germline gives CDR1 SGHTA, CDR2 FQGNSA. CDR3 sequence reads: CASSPTRASGETQYF. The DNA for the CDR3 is TGTGCCAGCAGCCCGACTAGAGCTTCGGGGGAGACCCAGTACTTC.

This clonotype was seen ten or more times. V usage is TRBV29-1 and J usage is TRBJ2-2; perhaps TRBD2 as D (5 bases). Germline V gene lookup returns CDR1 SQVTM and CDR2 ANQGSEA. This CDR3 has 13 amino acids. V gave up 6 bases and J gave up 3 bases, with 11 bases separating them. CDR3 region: CSVVTIDTGELFF. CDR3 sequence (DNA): TGCAGCGTAGTGACTATTGACACCGGGGAGCTGTTTTTT.

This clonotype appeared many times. CDR3 nucleotides: TGCGCCAGCGCTCCGTCAGGGACAGGGGGCGAGGAGCAGTACTTC. Its translation is CASAPSGTGGEEQYF. J is TRBJ2-7 and V is TRBV5-1; TRBD1 agrees at 12 bases. The CDR3 spans 15 residues. V lost 7 bases, J lost 7 bases, and 12 bases stayed unmatched. Germline lookup yields CDR1 SGHRS and CDR2 YFSETQ.

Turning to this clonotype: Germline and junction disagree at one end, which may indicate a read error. CDR3 in DNA: TGTGCCTGGGGAACAGGGGGCGAGACCCAGTACTTC. It translates to CAWGTGGETQYF. V gene TRBV29-1 combines with J gene TRBJ2-5, with TRBD1 identical over 9 bases. CDR3 length equals 12 residues. Germline loops: CDR1 SQVTM, CDR2 ANQGSEA. The whole variable domain, filled in from reference TRBV29-1 and TRBJ2-5, reads SAVISQKPSRDICQRGTSLTIQCQVDSQVTMMFWYRQQPGQSLTLIATANQGSEATYESGFVIDKFPISRPNLTFSTLTVSNMSPEDSSIYLCAWGTGGETQYFGPGTRLLVL.

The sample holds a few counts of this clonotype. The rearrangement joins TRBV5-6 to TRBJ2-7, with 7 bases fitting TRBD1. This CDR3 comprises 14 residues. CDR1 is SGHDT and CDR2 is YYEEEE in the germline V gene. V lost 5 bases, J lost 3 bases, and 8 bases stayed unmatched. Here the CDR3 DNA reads TGTGCCAGCAGACCAGTCACAGGGGACTACGAGCAGTACTTC. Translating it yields CASRPVTGDYEQYF.

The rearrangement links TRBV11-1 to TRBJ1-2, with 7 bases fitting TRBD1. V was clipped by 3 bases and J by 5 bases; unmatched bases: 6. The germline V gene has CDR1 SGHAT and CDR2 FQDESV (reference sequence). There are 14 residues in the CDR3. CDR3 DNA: TGTGCCAGCAGCTTCCTGGCAGGGGGATATGGCTACACCTTC. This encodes CASSFLAGGYGYTF. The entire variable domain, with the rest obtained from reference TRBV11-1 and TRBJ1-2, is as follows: EAEVAQSPRYKITEKSQAVAFWCDPISGHATLYWYRQILGQGPELLVQFQDESVVDDSQLPKDRFSAERLKGVDSTLKIQPAELGDSAMYLCASSFLAGGYGYTFGSGTRLTVV.

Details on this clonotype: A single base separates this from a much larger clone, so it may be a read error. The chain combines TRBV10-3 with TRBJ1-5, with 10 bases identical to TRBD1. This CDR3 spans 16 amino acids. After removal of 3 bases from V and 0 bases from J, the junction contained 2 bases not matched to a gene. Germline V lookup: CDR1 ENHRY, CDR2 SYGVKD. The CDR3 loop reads CAISEWDRGSNQPQHF. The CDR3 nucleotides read TGTGCCATCAGTGAATGGGACAGGGGTAGCAATCAGCCCCAGCATTTT.

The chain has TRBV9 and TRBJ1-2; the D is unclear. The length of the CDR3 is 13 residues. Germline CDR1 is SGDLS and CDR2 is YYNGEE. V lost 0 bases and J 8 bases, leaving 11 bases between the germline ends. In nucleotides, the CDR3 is TGTGCCAGCAGCGTAGGTTTAGCGGGCGGCTACACCTTC. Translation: CASSVGLAGGYTF.

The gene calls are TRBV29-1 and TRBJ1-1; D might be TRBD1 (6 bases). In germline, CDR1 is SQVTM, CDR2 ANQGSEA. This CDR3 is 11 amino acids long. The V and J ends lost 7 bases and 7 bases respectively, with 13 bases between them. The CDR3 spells CSDGQMGEAFF. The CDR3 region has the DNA TGCAGCGACGGACAGATGGGTGAAGCTTTCTTT.

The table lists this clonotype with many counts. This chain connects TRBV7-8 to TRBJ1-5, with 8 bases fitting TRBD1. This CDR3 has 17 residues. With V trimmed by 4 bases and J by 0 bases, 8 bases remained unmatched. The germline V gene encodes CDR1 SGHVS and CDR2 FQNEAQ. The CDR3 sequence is CASSSGGTGHSNQPQHF. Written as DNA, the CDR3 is TGTGCCAGCAGCTCCGGAGGGACAGGCCATAGCAATCAGCCCCAGCATTTT.

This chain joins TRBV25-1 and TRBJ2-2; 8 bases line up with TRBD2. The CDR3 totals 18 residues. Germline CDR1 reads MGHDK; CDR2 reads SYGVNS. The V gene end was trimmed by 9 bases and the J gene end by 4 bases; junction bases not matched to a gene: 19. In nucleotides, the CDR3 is TGTGCCAGTAGTACTCCGGGACTAGACACCACTAGCACCGGGGAGCTGTTTTTT. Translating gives CASSTPGLDTTSTGELFF.

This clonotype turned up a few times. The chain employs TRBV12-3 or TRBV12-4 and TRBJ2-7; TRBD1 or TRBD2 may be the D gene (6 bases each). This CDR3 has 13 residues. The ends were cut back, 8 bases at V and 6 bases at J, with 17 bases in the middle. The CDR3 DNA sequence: TGTGCCAGCGGTATGTCGGGGGCCGGCGAGCAGTACTTC. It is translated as CASGMSGAGEQYF.

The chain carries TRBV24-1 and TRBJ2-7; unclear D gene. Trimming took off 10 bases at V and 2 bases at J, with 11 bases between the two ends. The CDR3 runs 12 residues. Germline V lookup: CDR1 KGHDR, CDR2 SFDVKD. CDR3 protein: CATGHGPYEQYF. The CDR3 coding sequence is TGTGCCACAGGCCACGGGCCCTACGAGCAGTACTTC.

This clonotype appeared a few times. The DNA of the CDR3 is TGTGCCAGCAGCCGAATGGGGCAGCGGTACTCTGGAAACACCATATATTTT. This codes for CASSRMGQRYSGNTIYF. V gene TRBV6-5 combines with J gene TRBJ1-3, with D perhaps matching TRBD1 (5 bases). CDR3 length equals 17 residues. V was shortened by 6 bases and J by 0 bases, with 18 bases between the two germline ends. The germline CDR1 and CDR2 sequences are MNHEY and SVGAGI.

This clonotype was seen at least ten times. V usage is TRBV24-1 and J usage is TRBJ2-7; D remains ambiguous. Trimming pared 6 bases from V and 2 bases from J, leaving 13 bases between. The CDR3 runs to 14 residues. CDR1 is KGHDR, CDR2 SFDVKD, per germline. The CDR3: CATSSGPPPYEQYF. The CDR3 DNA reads TGTGCCACCAGTTCGGGCCCCCCTCCCTACGAGCAGTACTTC.

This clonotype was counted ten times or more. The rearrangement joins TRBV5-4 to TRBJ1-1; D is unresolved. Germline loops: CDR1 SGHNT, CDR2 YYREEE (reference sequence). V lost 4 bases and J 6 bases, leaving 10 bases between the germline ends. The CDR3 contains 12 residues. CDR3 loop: CASSIGRSEAFF. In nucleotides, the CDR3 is TGTGCCAGCAGCATAGGACGGTCTGAAGCTTTCTTT.

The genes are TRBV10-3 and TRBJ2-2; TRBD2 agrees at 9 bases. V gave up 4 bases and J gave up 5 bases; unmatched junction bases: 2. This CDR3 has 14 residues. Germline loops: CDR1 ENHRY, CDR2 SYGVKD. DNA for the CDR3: TGTGCCATCAGTGCTCTAGCGGGGACCGGGGAGCTGTTTTTT. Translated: CAISALAGTGELFF.

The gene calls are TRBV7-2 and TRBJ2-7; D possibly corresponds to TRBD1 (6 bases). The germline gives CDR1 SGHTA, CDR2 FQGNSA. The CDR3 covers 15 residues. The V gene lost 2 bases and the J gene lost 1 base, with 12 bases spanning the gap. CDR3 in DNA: TGTGCCAGCAGCTTATGGGGGCAATCATCCTACGAGCAGTACTTC. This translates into CASSLWGQSSYEQYF.